The table lists the clone carrying this T cell receptor (beta chain) with a few counts. Its antigen is unidentified. The CDR3 is 15 amino acids. CDR1 and CDR2 from the germline V gene are SQVTM and ANQGSEA. After removal of 6 bases from V and 0 bases from J, the junction contained 5 bases not matched to a gene. The sample originates from a study of CD8+ T cells in alopecia areata. Study-level findings and limits: With just one nonresponder, it is still uncertain whether baseline CD8+ expansion relates to response. Patients shared TCRs less clearly than mice did, possibly owing to HLA.

Sequencing templates came from extracted RNA that was reverse transcribed into cDNA. This table comes from immunoSEQ multiplex PCR, and its TCRdb copy is limited to in-frame clones, with some not included. The sample has roughly 200,000 clones, 53% seen once. The treatment here: oral pan-JAK inhibitor, 5-10 mg twice daily. Researchers gathered lesional scalp punch biopsies and peripheral blood from patients with alopecia areata. Sequences were derived from CD8+ T cells sorted from blood, sampled at week 24, from a patient treated with tofacitinib. This TCR came from a human donor with alopecia areata. The rearrangement uses TRBV29-1 and TRBJ2-1; TRBD2 matches at 10 bases. The CDR3 sequence is CSVLLAGASYNEQFF. The CDR3 DNA follows: TGCAGCGTACTTCTAGCGGGGGCCTCCTACAATGAGCAGTTCTTC.